This T cell receptor (beta chain) derives from a study of cytomegalovirus exposure and HLA in healthy donors. Study-level information: Roughly 85 million unique TCRs from HLA-typed donors made up an early data release. Study-wide results and caveats: According to the study, 160 or so TCR beta chains were cytomegalovirus-associated. Among the most significant clusters, several appeared linked to common viral pathogens in a later analysis. At a 0.05 false discovery rate, a later analysis found some 18,000 TCR beta sequences to be associated with HLA alleles.

Only a few counts were recorded for this clone. The antigen remains undetermined. The germline V gene has CDR1 MNHNY and CDR2 SVGAGI (reference sequence). V shed 6 bases and J shed 0 bases, with 11 bases lying between them. This CDR3 has 14 residues. The study ran its PCR with 60 Vbeta and 13 Jbeta primers. Profiling relied on immunoSEQ multiplex PCR, and the TCRdb table lists in-frame clones only, not all of them. The data contain roughly 120,000 clones, roughly 63% of them singletons. This rearrangement joins TRBV6-6 to TRBJ1-2; no clear D. The sample taken for sequencing was PBMCs. The TCR was taken from a middle-aged man in good health and CMV-seropositive. DNA for the CDR3: TGTGCCAGCAGCACTACTGGAGCTAACTATGGCTACACCTTC. It translates to CASSTTGANYGYTF.